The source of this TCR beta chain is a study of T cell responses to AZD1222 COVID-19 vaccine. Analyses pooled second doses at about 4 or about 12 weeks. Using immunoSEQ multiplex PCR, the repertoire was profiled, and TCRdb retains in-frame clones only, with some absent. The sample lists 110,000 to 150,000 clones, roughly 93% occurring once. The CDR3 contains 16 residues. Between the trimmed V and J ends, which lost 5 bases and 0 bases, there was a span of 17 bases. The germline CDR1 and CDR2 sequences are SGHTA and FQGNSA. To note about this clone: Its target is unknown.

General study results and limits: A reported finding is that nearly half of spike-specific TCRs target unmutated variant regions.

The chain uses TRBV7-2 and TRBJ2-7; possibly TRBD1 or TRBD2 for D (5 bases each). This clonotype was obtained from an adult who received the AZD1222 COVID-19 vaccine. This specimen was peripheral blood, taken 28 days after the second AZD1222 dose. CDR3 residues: CASSRTGLGSSYEQYF. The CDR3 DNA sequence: TGTGCCAGCAGCAGAACGGGGCTAGGAAGCTCCTACGAGCAGTACTTC.